Shown below are 5 T cell receptor beta chains from a single sample sequenced in a study of chronic HIV infection and antiretroviral therapy. One entry per CDR3 protein, called by TCRdb with MiXCR from the 5' RACE reads. The sample holds 39,000 or so distinct CDR3 sequences, 7.5% to 9% seen once. The sequenced sample was peripheral blood. These receptors were obtained from an adult who had HIV and had not received antiretroviral therapy, or was an uninfected healthy control (not recorded which).

There are many counts of this clonotype. This chain uses TRBV29-1 with TRBJ2-3; D is unresolved. This CDR3 has 12 amino acids. V was trimmed by 2 bases and J by 2 bases, leaving 5 bases between them. The germline V gene encodes CDR1 SQVTM and CDR2 ANQGSEA. The CDR3, as DNA: TGCAGCGTTGAATCCTACACAGATACGCAGTATTTT. The encoded protein is CSVESYTDTQYF.

In its sample, this clonotype was seen many times. The V call is TRBV28, the J call TRBJ1-1; TRBD1 aligns across 7 bases. V lost 7 bases to trimming and J lost 5 bases; unmatched junction nucleotides: 7. The CDR3 is 13 residues long. Germline V gene lookup returns CDR1 MDHEN and CDR2 SYDVKM. The CDR3 DNA sequence: TGTGCCAGCACCTACCCGACAGGGACTGAAGCTTTCTTT. Translating it yields CASTYPTGTEAFF.

This clonotype occurred a few times. In nucleotides, the CDR3 is TGCGCCAGCAGGGCAGGGCGGGGGAATGGCTACACCTTC. Amino acids: CASRAGRGNGYTF. The V call is TRBV5-1, the J call TRBJ1-2; D perhaps matches TRBD1 (5 bases). The germline V gene has CDR1 SGHRS and CDR2 YFSETQ. The length of the CDR3 is 13 residues. V gave up 5 bases and J gave up 6 bases, with 14 bases separating them.

Regarding this clonotype: This clone may be a read error of a much larger clone one base away. The gene calls are TRBV29-1 and TRBJ1-1, with D unresolved. This CDR3 is 13 amino acids long. CDR1 is SQVTM and CDR2 is ANQGSEA in the germline V gene. The CDR3 protein is CSVEGHQNTETFF. The CDR3 DNA follows: TGCAGCGTTGAAGGACACCAGAACACTGAAACTTTCTTT. Using reference TRBV29-1 and TRBJ1-1 for the parts outside the CDR3, the full variable domain is SAVISQKPSRDICQRGTSLTIQCQVDSQVTMMFWYRQQPGQSLTLIATANQGSEATYESGFVIDKFPISRPNLTFSTLTVSNMSPEDSSIYLCSVEGHQNTETFFGQGTRLTVV.

This clonotype turned up a few times. The chain employs TRBV28 and TRBJ1-4; D is unresolved. With 3 bases removed from V and 4 bases from J, the gap between germline ends came to 6 bases. Per the germline V gene, CDR1 is MDHEN and CDR2 is SYDVKM. The CDR3 consists of 13 residues. In DNA, the CDR3 is TGTGCCAGCAGTTTTTCGGTTAATGAAAAACTGTTTTTT. This gives the protein CASSFSVNEKLFF.